The 17 T cell receptor beta chains in this list originate from one sample, sequenced in a study of T cells after yellow fever vaccination. A single record per CDR3 protein comes from TCRdb applying MiXCR to the 5' RACE reads. The table shows approximately 300,000 distinct CDR3 sequences, with about 9.5% occurring only once. Here the sequenced sample was PBMCs, taken on the day of the first yellow fever vaccination. The receptor set was obtained from a man aged 18 to 29 who received the YFV17D yellow fever vaccine.

The chain couples TRBV12-3 or TRBV12-4 to TRBJ2-4, with D maybe TRBD1 (5 bases). The V and J ends lost 1 base and 9 bases respectively, with 10 bases between them. This CDR3 spans 13 amino acids. In DNA, the CDR3 is TGTGCCAGCAGTTTAGGCCAGGGAATCATTCAGTACTTC. Its protein is CASSLGQGIIQYF.

This clonotype was counted ten times or more. This chain joins TRBV12-3 or TRBV12-4 and TRBJ2-3, with TRBD2 matching over 11 bases. V trimming: 2 bases; J trimming: 6 bases; junction bases outside the gene matches: 7. The CDR3 is 16 residues long. The chain's CDR3 is CASSLRLAGGGDTQYF. The CDR3 DNA sequence: TGTGCCAGCAGTTTAAGGCTAGCGGGGGGTGGGGATACGCAGTATTTT.

This clonotype was seen a few times. The V gene is TRBV3-1, the J gene TRBJ2-3, with 10 bases fitting TRBD1. V dropped 4 bases and J dropped 6; count of bases not matched to a gene: 4. CDR1 and CDR2 from the germline V gene are LGHDT and YNNKEL (reference sequence). The length of the CDR3 is 14 residues. The CDR3 DNA reads as TGTGCCAGCAGCCGACAGGGGGCTGATGATACGCAGTATTTT. As protein: CASSRQGADDTQYF.

The chain employs TRBV12-3 or TRBV12-4 and TRBJ2-7; 7 bases are shared with TRBD1. This CDR3 spans 15 amino acids. The V and J ends lost 1 base and 2 bases, in that order; junction bases with no gene match: 5. This chain's CDR3 is CASSLGTGRAYEQYF. CDR3 DNA: TGTGCCAGCAGTTTAGGGACAGGCAGAGCCTACGAGCAGTACTTC.

CDR3 in amino acids: CASSPLRTGGRPDTGELFF. CDR3 bases: TGTGCCAGCAGCCCCTTACGGACAGGGGGCCGGCCAGACACCGGGGAGCTGTTTTTT. The V call is TRBV4-2, the J call TRBJ2-2, with 11 positions matching TRBD1. Germline trimming cut 4 bases from V and 3 bases from J; bases unmatched to any gene: 13. The CDR3 contains 19 residues. CDR1 LGHNA and CDR2 YNFKEQ come from the germline V gene.

V gene TRBV9 combines with J gene TRBJ2-5; 7 positions agree with TRBD2. V shed 4 bases and J 2 bases; nucleotides not matched to a gene: 8. Looked up from germline, CDR1 is SGDLS and CDR2 is YYNGEE. The CDR3 is 15 amino acids. The CDR3 region has the DNA TGTGCCAGCAGCCTGGGGGACTATCCTCAAGAGACCCAGTACTTC. Translated, it gives CASSLGDYPQETQYF.

As regards this clonotype: Relative to the germline gene, one junction end is altered; a read error may explain this. CDR3 in amino acids: CAGQAQNAEAFF. Here the CDR3 DNA reads TGTGCCGGACAGGCGCAGAACGCTGAAGCTTTCTTT. This sequence joins TRBV5-4 and TRBJ1-1, with TRBD1 matching 7 bases. The CDR3 spans 12 residues. Germline lookup yields CDR1 SGHNT and CDR2 YYREEE (reference sequence).

This clonotype was detected a few times. V usage is TRBV7-2 and J usage is TRBJ2-5, with D possibly TRBD1 on 6 matching bases. The germline V and J ends were trimmed by 7 bases and 4 bases, with 10 bases remaining between them. The CDR3 covers 12 residues. Germline assignment: CDR1 SGHTA and CDR2 FQGNSA. The CDR3 loop reads CASTRGRETQYF. CDR3 DNA sequence: TGTGCCAGCACCAGGGGCCGAGAGACCCAGTACTTC.

The J gene is TRBJ1-5, the V gene TRBV5-1, with 10 bases that match TRBD1. J was trimmed by 7 bases and V by 4 bases; bases with no gene match: 8. Germline-derived CDR1 and CDR2 are SGHRS and YFSETQ. This CDR3 has 15 residues. CDR3 nucleotides: TGCGCCAGCAGCCCGGACAGGGGGTCAGGACAGCCCCAGCATTTT. Its translation: CASSPDRGSGQPQHF.

This clonotype appeared many times. J is TRBJ1-1 and V is TRBV4-2; the D gene is possibly TRBD1 (5 bases). CDR1 is LGHNA, CDR2 YNFKEQ, per germline. The CDR3 runs to 18 residues. The ends were cut back, 0 bases at V and 2 bases at J, with 19 bases in the middle. CDR3 residues: CASSQDERATGLNTEAFF. The DNA of the CDR3 is TGTGCCAGCAGCCAAGATGAGCGGGCTACAGGTCTTAACACTGAAGCTTTCTTT.

This clonotype was seen a handful of times. The rearrangement joins TRBV20-1 to TRBJ2-5; D is perhaps TRBD1 (5 bases). Germline loops: CDR1 DFQATT, CDR2 SNEGSKA (reference sequence). The CDR3 is 13 residues long. V gave up 5 bases and J gave up 2 bases, with 12 bases separating them. CDR3 sequence: CSAGRQWQETQYF. As DNA, the CDR3 is TGCAGTGCTGGAAGACAGTGGCAAGAGACCCAGTACTTC.

CDR3 region: CASSRGNTDTQYF. For the CDR3, the DNA is TGTGCCAGCAGTAGGGGGAACACAGATACGCAGTATTTT. The chain carries TRBV12-3 or TRBV12-4 and TRBJ2-3; D is perhaps TRBD1 (6 bases). With 5 bases removed from V and 2 bases from J, the gap between germline ends came to 8 bases. The CDR3 loop spans 13 amino acids.

This chain links TRBV21-1 with TRBJ2-2; the table names TRBD1, a call not compared with the DNA. TRBV21-1 is an annotated pseudogene. The CDR3 length is 17 residues. CDR3 loop: CASSRAPGQEYTGELFF. CDR3 nucleotides: TGTGCCAGCAGCAGGGCTCCGGGACAGGAATACACCGGGGAGCTGTTTTTT.

This chain connects TRBV7-9 to TRBJ2-1; maybe TRBD1 (6 bases). Trimming removed 4 bases from V and 3 bases from J, with 13 bases in between. Per germline, CDR1 SEHNR and CDR2 FQNEAQ (reference sequence). The CDR3 sequence is 15 residues long. The CDR3 spells CASSSDRLGYNEQFF. In DNA, the CDR3 is TGTGCCAGCAGCTCCGACAGGCTAGGCTACAATGAGCAGTTCTTC. The full variable domain, with the rest looked up from reference TRBV7-9 and TRBJ2-1, is DTGVSQNPRHKITKRGQNVTFRCDPISEHNRLYWYRQTLGQGPEFLTYFQNEAQLEKSRLLSDRFSAERPKGSFSTLEIQRTEQGDSAMYLCASSSDRLGYNEQFFGPGTRLTVL.

This clonotype was picked up a small number of times. This rearrangement joins TRBV19 to TRBJ2-2, with D unclear. The CDR3 covers 15 residues. Trimming pared 4 bases from V and 0 bases from J, leaving 9 bases between. CDR1 LNHDA and CDR2 SQIVND come from the germline V gene (reference sequence). The CDR3 sequence: CASSKRIPNTGELFF. CDR3 coding DNA: TGTGCCAGTAGTAAGAGGATTCCGAACACCGGGGAGCTGTTTTTT.

This rearrangement joins TRBV6-5 to TRBJ2-5; TRBD1 might be the D (6 bases). From germline, CDR1 is MNHEY and CDR2 SVGAGI. The CDR3 contains 16 residues. V gave up 4 bases and J gave up 4 bases, with 19 bases separating them. This CDR3 reads CASSSPHSGAGETQYF. For the CDR3, the DNA is TGTGCCAGCAGTTCGCCACACTCAGGGGCTGGAGAGACCCAGTACTTC.

This clonotype was found a few times. The chain couples TRBV4-1 to TRBJ2-1; D ambiguous. The CDR3 loop spans 12 amino acids. V was cut by 5 bases and J by 10 bases, with 12 bases left in between. Germline CDR1 and CDR2: MGHRA and YSYEKL. The CDR3 DNA sequence: TGCGCCAGCAGCTCTCCCGCACGGGAGCAGTTCTTC. Amino acids: CASSSPAREQFF.